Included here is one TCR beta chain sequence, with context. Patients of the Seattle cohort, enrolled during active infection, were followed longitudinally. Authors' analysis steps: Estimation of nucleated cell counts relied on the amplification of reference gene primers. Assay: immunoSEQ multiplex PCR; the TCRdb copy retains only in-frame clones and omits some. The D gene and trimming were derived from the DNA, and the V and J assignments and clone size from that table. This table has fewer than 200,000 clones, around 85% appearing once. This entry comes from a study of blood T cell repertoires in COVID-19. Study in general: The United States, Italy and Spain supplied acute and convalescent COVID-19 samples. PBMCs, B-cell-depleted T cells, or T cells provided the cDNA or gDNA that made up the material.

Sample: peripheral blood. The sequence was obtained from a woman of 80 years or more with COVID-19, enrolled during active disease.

This CDR3 is CASKRGQGVYEQYF. The CDR3 DNA reads TGTGCCAGCAAACGCGGACAGGGGGTCTACGAGCAGTACTTC. The chain links TRBV28 to TRBJ2-7; TRBD1 agrees at 10 bases. The CDR3 is 14 residues long. CDR1 and CDR2 (germline): MDHEN, SYDVKM. V was pared by 7 bases and J by 3 bases, with 6 bases of the junction left unmatched.